This is a list of T cell receptor beta chains from one sample in a study of OX40 agonist ivuxolimab in advanced cancers. TCRdb's copy holds only in-frame clones and misses some; the assay was immunoSEQ multiplex PCR. The sample has 35,000 to 45,000 clones, more than 70% seen once; the top ten hold 21%. The source was CD4+ or CD8+ T cells sorted from blood, collected in a trial of the OX40 agonist ivuxolimab. The receptor source for this set is an adult with an advanced solid tumor such as melanoma, head and neck, liver or kidney cancer. Each CDR3 is given with its conserved first and last residue.

CDR3 length: 13
V gene: TRBV27
CDR3 protein: CASTINPLGEQFF

CDR3 length: 15
V gene: TRBV7-9
CDR3 protein: CASSAPGQTNYGYTF

CDR3 length: 15
V gene: TRBV28
CDR3 protein: CASSFPEIANYGYTF

CDR3 length: 16
V gene: TRBV9
CDR3 protein: CASSAGEGYSGNTIYF

CDR3 length: 14
V gene: TRBV15
CDR3 protein: CATSRDREQETQYF

CDR3 length: 15
V gene: TRBV10-2
CDR3 protein: CASHHLAGGKDEQFF

CDR3 length: 14
V gene: TRBV11-3
CDR3 protein: CASSGDRGLGEQFF

CDR3 length: 15
V gene: TRBV28
CDR3 protein: CASSLWAEANYGYTF

CDR3 length: 17
V gene: TRBV11-2
CDR3 protein: CASRPGTESSYNSPLHF

CDR3 length: 14
V gene: TRBV6-5
CDR3 protein: CASRALGAGNTIYF

CDR3 length: 14
V gene: TRBV4-1
CDR3 protein: CASSQGTVNQPQHF

CDR3 length: 16
V gene: TRBV5-4
CDR3 protein: CASSLAGTGGGYGYTF

CDR3 length: 15
V gene: TRBV6-1
CDR3 protein: CASSPFHRGNQPQHF

CDR3 length: 13
V gene: TRBV6-1
CDR3 protein: CATHSGTHYGYTF

CDR3 length: 16
V gene: TRBV19
CDR3 protein: CASSPLRQGVYYGYTF

CDR3 length: 14
V gene: TRBV13
CDR3 protein: CASSSPDRTGELFF

CDR3 length: 15
V gene: TRBV2
CDR3 protein: CASSDTRTGKETQYF

CDR3 length: 14
V gene: TRBV7-9
CDR3 protein: CASSLAIGGYEQYF

CDR3 length: 16
V gene: TRBV7-8
CDR3 protein: CASSSLLQGWDTEAFF

CDR3 length: 16
V gene: TRBV9
CDR3 protein: CASSVVWGADTDTQYF

CDR3 length: 18
V gene: TRBV4-2
CDR3 protein: CASSQDLSTGLLAGELFF

CDR3 length: 19
V gene: TRBV9
CDR3 protein: CASSVSGEELAGTLNEQFF

CDR3 length: 15
V gene: TRBV7-9
CDR3 protein: CASSLGQANYNEQFF

CDR3 length: 14
V gene: TRBV5-4
CDR3 protein: CASSSGHAGYEQYF

CDR3 length: 15
V gene: TRBV6-1
CDR3 protein: CASSDKLAGNYEQYF

CDR3 length: 14
V gene: TRBV27
CDR3 protein: CASTAGPYAYEQYF

CDR3 length: 15
V gene: TRBV9
CDR3 protein: CASSVEEGLGDTQYF

CDR3 length: 12
V gene: TRBV19
CDR3 protein: CASSMGTGGYTF

CDR3 length: 21
V gene: TRBV4-3
CDR3 protein: CASSQERVAGTASANTGELFF

CDR3 length: 13
V gene: TRBV11-2
CDR3 protein: CASLGAAPYEQYF

CDR3 length: 14
V gene: TRBV4-1
CDR3 protein: CASSPDGGAGVLFF

CDR3 length: 16
V gene: TRBV5-6
CDR3 protein: CASSLEAGRDYYEQYF

CDR3 length: 11
V gene: TRBV7-2
CDR3 protein: CASRSTDTQYF

CDR3 length: 16
V gene: TRBV28
CDR3 protein: CASRGGGYPMNTEAFF

CDR3 length: 12
V gene: TRBV7-9
CDR3 protein: CASSSKDNEQFF

CDR3 length: 14
V gene: TRBV7-9
CDR3 protein: CASSSTVLNTEAFF

CDR3 length: 13
V gene: TRBV25-1
CDR3 protein: CASSSKAKNIQYF

CDR3 length: 15
V gene: TRBV6-5
CDR3 protein: CASSYLLQGTGELFF

CDR3 length: 15
V gene: TRBV27
CDR3 protein: CASSETGVGNQPQHF

CDR3 length: 11
V gene: TRBV27
CDR3 protein: CASSFTGELFF

CDR3 length: 12
V gene: TRBV25-1
CDR3 protein: CASSESQDGYTF

CDR3 length: 15
V gene: TRBV28
CDR3 protein: CASSPSSVRNQPQHF

CDR3 length: 12
V gene: TRBV5-4
CDR3 protein: CASSFDSYEQYF

CDR3 length: 13
V gene: TRBV6-1
CDR3 protein: CASSGRHAYEQYF

CDR3 length: 14
V gene: TRBV15
CDR3 protein: CATSRVDLNTEAFF

CDR3 length: 13
V gene: TRBV10-3
CDR3 protein: CAISESGGETQYF

CDR3 length: 15
V gene: TRBV6-5
CDR3 protein: CASSSRDRQNYGYTF

CDR3 length: 15
V gene: TRBV27
CDR3 protein: CASSFTGGNTGELFF

CDR3 length: 13
V gene: TRBV9
CDR3 protein: CASSETGADTQYF

CDR3 length: 15
V gene: TRBV5-8
CDR3 protein: CASSLATGGASGYTF